This entry features one TCR beta chain sequence. Its antigen is unknown. These data originate in a study of a mutant IDH1 vaccine in newly diagnosed glioma. From germline, CDR1 is ENHRY and CDR2 SYGVKD. The CDR3 is 14 residues long. Trimming removed 2 bases from V and 1 base from J, with 5 bases in between. Using immunoSEQ multiplex PCR, the repertoire was profiled, and TCRdb retains in-frame clones only, with some absent. Among tens of thousands of clones listed, 81% were seen once. Described time point: week 23, last vaccination. Every vaccine dose comprised 300 ug of mutant IDH1 20-mer peptide plus topical imiquimod.

The chain carries TRBV10-3 and TRBJ2-2, with D hard to call. The input for sequencing was PBMCs, taken from a glioma patient whose treatment included an IDH1 peptide vaccine. The clonotype comes from a woman aged 40 to 50 with glioma. Some clones in this sample may be carry-over from other donors' samples. The CDR3 region is CAISEGVNTGELFF. The CDR3 DNA sequence: TGTGCCATCAGTGAGGGTGTGAACACCGGGGAGCTGTTTTTT.